Listed here are 6 T cell receptor beta chains from one sample, sequenced in a study of blood T cell repertoires in COVID-19. The data were produced by immunoSEQ multiplex PCR, yet TCRdb's version contains in-frame clones alone and is incomplete. In the table there are roughly 70,000 clones, more than 75% of which are singletons. Sequenced: peripheral blood. Receptors were obtained from a man aged 50-59 years with active COVID-19.

The rearrangement links TRBV5-6 to TRBJ2-7, with 9 bases identical to TRBD1. CDR1 and CDR2 (germline): SGHDT, YYEEEE. The length of the CDR3 is 16 residues. Losses at the gene ends were 4 bases for V and 4 bases for J; bases not matched to a gene: 12. The CDR3 reads CASSTHSTGGWYEQYF. The CDR3 DNA reads TGTGCCAGCAGCACTCATTCAACAGGGGGCTGGTACGAGCAGTACTTC.

The DNA for the CDR3 is TGTGCCAGCAGCCAAGATAGGGAGGGCCGCTCTGGAAACACCATATATTTT. It yields the protein CASSQDREGRSGNTIYF. The V call is TRBV4-2, the J call TRBJ1-3; unclear D gene. Germline V CDR1 and CDR2: LGHNA, YNFKEQ. The germline V and J ends were trimmed by 0 bases and 0 bases, with 12 bases remaining between them. This CDR3 is built from 17 residues.

The chain employs TRBV5-1 and TRBJ2-2, with D maybe TRBD2 (5 bases). This CDR3 is built from 16 residues. Germline CDR1 and CDR2: SGHRS and YFSETQ. V dropped 1 base and J dropped 7 bases, with 17 bases sitting between them. CDR3 nucleotide sequence: TGCGCCAGCAGCTTGACCGGCGATCTAGCAGTCGGGGAGCTGTTTTTT. Its translation is CASSLTGDLAVGELFF.

The V gene is TRBV24-1, the J gene TRBJ2-2; 8 nucleotides line up with TRBD1. Germline V gives CDR1 KGHDR, CDR2 SFDVKD. With V trimmed by 3 bases and J by 7 bases, 9 bases remained unmatched. The CDR3 consists of 16 residues. DNA of the CDR3: TGTGCCACCAGTGATCCGGGACAGGCCGTCGGCGGGGAGCTGTTTTTT. The encoded protein is CATSDPGQAVGGELFF.

The J gene is TRBJ1-6, the V gene TRBV27; unclear D gene. This CDR3 is 14 amino acids long. Trimming shortened V by 5 bases and J by 10 bases, and 15 bases separated the two germline ends. Germline loops: CDR1 MNHEY, CDR2 SMNVEV (reference sequence). CDR3 sequence: CASSVDYSWSPLHF. The DNA for the CDR3 is TGTGCCAGCAGTGTGGACTACTCTTGGTCACCCCTCCACTTT.

The chain recombines TRBV4-2 with TRBJ2-7, with TRBD2 matching over 8 bases. After removal of 0 bases from V and 2 bases from J, the junction contained 6 bases not matched to a gene. Germline-derived CDR1 and CDR2 are LGHNA and YNFKEQ. This CDR3 region has 16 residues. CDR3 DNA: TGTGCCAGCAGCCAAGATCGAGGGACTAGAACCTACGAGCAGTACTTC. Protein: CASSQDRGTRTYEQYF.